This TCR beta chain was profiled in a study of T cells in women clearing cervical HPV infection. Regarding the study as a whole: Repertoire richness, not evenness, was significantly elevated in CIN3+ cases versus controls.

Repertoires were generated with immunoSEQ multiplex PCR, while TCRdb's copy carries only in-frame clones and drops some. Its table records 25,000 or so clones. Notes on this clone: The target antigen is unknown. The read terminates 3 residues before the CDR3 end, so the remaining end is supplied by the germline J gene.

Germline CDR1 and CDR2: SGHRS and YFSETQ. This CDR3 spans 15 amino acids. V was cut by 0 bases and J by 2 bases, with 6 bases left in between. This clonotype was sampled from a woman between 18 and 75 years old with a cervical HPV16 infection that either progressed to CIN3+ or cleared (not recorded which). Sequencing used blood buffy coat. The V gene is TRBV5-1, the J gene TRBJ2-6; D unresolved. The CDR3 loop reads CASSLVEAGANVLTF. The sequenced CDR3 bases are TGCGCCAGCAGCTTGGTTGAGGCTGGGGCCAACGTC.